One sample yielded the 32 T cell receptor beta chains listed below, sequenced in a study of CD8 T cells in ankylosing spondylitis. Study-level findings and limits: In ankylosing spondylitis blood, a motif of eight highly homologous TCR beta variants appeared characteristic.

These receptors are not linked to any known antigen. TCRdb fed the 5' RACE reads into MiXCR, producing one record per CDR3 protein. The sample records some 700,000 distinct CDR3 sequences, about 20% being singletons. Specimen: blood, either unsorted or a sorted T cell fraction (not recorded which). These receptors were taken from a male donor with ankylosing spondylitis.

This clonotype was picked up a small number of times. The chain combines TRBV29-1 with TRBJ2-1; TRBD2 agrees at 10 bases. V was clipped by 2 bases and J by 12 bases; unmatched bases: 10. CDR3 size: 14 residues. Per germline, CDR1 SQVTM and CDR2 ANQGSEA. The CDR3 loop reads CSVEKASGGLGQFF. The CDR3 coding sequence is TGCAGCGTTGAAAAGGCTAGCGGGGGATTGGGGCAGTTCTTC.

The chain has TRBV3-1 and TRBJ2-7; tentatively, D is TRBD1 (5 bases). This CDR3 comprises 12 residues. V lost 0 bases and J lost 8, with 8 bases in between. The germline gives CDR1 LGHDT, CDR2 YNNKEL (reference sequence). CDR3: CASSQDTGKQYF. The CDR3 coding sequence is TGTGCCAGCAGCCAAGATACAGGAAAGCAGTACTTC.

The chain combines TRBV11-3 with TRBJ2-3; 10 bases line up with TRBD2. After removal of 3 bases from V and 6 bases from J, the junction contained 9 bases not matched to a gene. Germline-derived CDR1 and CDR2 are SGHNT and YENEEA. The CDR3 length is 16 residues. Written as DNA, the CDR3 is TGTGCCAGCAGCTTCGGGAGCGGGGGGGCCTTGGATACGCAGTATTTT. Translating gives CASSFGSGGALDTQYF.

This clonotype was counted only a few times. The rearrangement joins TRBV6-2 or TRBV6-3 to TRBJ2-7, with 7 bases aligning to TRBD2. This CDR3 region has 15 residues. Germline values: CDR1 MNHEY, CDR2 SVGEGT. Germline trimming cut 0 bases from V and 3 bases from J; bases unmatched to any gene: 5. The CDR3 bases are TGTGCCAGCAGTTACTCCGCGGGAGCAGGCTACGAGCAGTACTTC. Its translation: CASSYSAGAGYEQYF.

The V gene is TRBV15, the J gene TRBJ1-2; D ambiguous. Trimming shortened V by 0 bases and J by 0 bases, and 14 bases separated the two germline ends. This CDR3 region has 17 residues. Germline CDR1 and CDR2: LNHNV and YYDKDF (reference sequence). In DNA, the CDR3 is TGTGCCACCAGCAGAGATCTTGATCTCCCGACTAACTATGGCTACACCTTC. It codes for CATSRDLDLPTNYGYTF. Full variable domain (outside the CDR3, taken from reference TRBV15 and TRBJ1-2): DAMVIQNPRYQVTQFGKPVTLSCSQTLNHNVMYWYQQKSSQAPKLLFHYYDKDFNNEADTPDNFQSRRPNTSFCFLDIRSPGLGDTAMYLCATSRDLDLPTNYGYTFGSGTRLTVV.

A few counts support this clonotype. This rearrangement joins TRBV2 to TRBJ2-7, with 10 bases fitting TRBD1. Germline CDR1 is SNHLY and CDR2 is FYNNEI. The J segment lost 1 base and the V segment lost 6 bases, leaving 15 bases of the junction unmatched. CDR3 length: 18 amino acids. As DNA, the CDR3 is TGTGCCAGCAGGGGGACAGGGGATCCCTCCCCCCAATCCTACGAGCAGTACTTC. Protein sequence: CASRGTGDPSPQSYEQYF.

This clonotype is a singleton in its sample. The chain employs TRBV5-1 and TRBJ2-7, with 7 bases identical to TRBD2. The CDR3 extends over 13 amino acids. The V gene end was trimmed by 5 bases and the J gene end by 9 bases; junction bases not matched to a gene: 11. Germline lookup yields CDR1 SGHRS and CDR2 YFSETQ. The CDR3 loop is CASRPGEGSWQYF. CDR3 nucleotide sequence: TGCGCCAGCAGACCCGGGGAGGGCTCATGGCAGTACTTC.

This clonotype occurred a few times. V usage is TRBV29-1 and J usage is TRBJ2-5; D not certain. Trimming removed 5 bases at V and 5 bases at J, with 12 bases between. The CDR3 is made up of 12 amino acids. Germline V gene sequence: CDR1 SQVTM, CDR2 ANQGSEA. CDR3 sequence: CSVLPPGETQYF. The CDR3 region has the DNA TGCAGCGTTTTACCCCCCGGGGAGACCCAGTACTTC.

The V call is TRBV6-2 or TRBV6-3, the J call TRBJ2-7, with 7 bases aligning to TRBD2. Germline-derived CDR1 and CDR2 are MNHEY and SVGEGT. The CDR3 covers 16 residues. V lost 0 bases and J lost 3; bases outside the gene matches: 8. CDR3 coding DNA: TGTGCCAGCAGTTACTCAAAGCGGGATTTGGGCTACGAGCAGTACTTC. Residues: CASSYSKRDLGYEQYF.

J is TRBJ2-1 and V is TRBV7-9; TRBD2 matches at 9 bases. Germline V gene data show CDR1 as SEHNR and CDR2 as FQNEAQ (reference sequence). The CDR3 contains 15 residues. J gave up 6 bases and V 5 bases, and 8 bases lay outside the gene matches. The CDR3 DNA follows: TGTGCCAGCAGCCAAGGACTAGCGTTCGGCAATGAGCAGTTCTTC. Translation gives CASSQGLAFGNEQFF.

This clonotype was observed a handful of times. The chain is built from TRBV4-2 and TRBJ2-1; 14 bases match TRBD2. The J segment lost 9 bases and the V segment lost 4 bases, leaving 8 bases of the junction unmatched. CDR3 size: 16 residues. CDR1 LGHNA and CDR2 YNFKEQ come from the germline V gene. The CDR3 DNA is TGTGCCAGCAGCCTGGGGACTAGCGGGAGAGCGAGTGAGCAGTTCTTC. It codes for CASSLGTSGRASEQFF.

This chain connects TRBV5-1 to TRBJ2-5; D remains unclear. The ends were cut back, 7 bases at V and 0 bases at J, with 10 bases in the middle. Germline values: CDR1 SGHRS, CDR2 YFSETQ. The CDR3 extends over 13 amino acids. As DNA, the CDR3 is TGCGCCAGCCACTTATGGCACCAAGAGACCCAGTACTTC. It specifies CASHLWHQETQYF.

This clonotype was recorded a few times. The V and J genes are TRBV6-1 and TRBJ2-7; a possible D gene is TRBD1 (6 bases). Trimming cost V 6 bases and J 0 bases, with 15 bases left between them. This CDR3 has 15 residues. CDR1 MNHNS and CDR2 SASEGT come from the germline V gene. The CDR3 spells CASSADRLGSYEQYF. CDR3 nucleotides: TGTGCCAGCAGCGCAGACAGGTTGGGCTCCTACGAGCAGTACTTC.

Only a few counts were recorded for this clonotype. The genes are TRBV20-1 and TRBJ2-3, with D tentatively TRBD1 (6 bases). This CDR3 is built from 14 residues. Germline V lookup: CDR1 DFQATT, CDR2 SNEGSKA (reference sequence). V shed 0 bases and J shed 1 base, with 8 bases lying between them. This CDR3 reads CSARDAGGTDTQYF. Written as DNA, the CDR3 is TGCAGTGCTAGAGATGCAGGGGGCACAGATACGCAGTATTTT.

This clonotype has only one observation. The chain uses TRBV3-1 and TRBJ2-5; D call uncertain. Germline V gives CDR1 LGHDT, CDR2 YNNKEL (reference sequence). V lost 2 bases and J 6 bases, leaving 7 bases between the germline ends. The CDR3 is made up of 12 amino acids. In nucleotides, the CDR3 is TGTGCCAGCAGCCAAAACTTCCAGACCCAGTACTTC. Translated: CASSQNFQTQYF.

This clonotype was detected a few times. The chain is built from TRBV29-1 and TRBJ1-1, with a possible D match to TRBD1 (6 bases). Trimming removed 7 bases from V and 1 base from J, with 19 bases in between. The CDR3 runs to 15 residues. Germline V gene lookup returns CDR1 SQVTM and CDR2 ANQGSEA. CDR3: CSGEGGPAGNTEAFF. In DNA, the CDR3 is TGCAGCGGAGAGGGGGGGCCAGCGGGGAACACTGAAGCTTTCTTT.

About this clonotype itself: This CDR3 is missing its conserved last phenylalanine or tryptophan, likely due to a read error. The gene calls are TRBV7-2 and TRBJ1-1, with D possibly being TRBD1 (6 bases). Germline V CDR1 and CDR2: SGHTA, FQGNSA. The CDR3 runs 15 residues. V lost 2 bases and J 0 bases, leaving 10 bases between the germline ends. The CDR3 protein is CASSLMRQVNTEAFL. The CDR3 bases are TGTGCCAGCAGCTTAATGAGACAGGTGAACACTGAAGCTTTCTTA.

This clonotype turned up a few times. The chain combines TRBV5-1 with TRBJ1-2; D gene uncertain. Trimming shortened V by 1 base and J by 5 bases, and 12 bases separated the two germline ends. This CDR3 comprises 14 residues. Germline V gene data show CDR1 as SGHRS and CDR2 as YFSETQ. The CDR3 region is CASSLYSNQYGYTF. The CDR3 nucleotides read TGCGCCAGCAGCTTGTACAGCAACCAGTATGGCTACACCTTC. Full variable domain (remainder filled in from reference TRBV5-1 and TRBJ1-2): KAGVTQTPRYLIKTRGQQVTLSCSPISGHRSVSWYQQTPGQGLQFLFEYFSETQRNKGNFPGRFSGRQFSNSRSEMNVSTLELGDSALYLCASSLYSNQYGYTFGSGTRLTVV.

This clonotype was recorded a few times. CDR3 loop: CSVDEARTQNTEAFF. CDR3 DNA sequence: TGCAGCGTTGACGAGGCTAGGACACAGAACACTGAAGCTTTCTTT. V and J are TRBV29-1 and TRBJ1-1; maybe TRBD1 (5 bases). Germline values: CDR1 SQVTM, CDR2 ANQGSEA. The V end was cut by 3 bases, the J end by 1 base, with 15 bases between. The CDR3 totals 15 residues.

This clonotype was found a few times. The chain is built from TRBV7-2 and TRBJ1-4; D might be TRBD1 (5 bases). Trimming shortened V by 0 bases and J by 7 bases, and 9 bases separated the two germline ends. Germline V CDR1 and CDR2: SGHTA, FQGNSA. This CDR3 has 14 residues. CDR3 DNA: TGTGCCAGCAGCTTAGCAGGGGCCTTTGAAAAACTGTTTTTT. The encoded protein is CASSLAGAFEKLFF.

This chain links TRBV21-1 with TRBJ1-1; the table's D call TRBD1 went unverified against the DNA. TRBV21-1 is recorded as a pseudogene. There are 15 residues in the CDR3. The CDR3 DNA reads TGTGCCAGCAGCAATCCAGGGGCGGTGAACACTGAAGCTTTCTTT. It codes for CASSNPGAVNTEAFF.

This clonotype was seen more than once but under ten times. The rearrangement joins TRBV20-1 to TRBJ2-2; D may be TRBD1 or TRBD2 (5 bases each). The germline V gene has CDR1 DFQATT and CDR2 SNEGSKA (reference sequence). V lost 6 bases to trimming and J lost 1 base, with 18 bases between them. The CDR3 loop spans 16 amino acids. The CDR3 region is CSALRGAFGNTGELFF. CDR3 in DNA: TGCAGTGCCCTCCGGGGCGCATTCGGGAACACCGGGGAGCTGTTTTTT.

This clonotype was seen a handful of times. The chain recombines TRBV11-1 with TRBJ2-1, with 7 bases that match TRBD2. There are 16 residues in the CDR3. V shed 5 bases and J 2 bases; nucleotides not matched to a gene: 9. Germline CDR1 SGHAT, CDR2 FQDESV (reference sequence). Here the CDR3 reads CASSHITSGTYNEQFF. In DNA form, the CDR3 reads TGTGCCAGCAGCCACATCACGAGCGGGACCTACAATGAGCAGTTCTTC.

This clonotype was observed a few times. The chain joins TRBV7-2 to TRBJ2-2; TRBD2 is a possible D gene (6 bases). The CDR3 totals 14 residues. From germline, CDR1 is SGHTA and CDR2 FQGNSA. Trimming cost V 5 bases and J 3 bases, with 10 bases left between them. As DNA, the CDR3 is TGTGCCAGCAGCGGGGGGACCTACACCGGGGAGCTGTTTTTT. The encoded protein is CASSGGTYTGELFF.

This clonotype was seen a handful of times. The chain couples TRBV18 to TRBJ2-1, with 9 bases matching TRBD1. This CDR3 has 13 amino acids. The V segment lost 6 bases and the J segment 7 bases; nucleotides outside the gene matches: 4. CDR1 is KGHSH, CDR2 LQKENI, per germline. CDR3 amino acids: CASSPGQGNEQFF. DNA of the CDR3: TGTGCCAGCTCTCCTGGACAGGGGAATGAGCAGTTCTTC.

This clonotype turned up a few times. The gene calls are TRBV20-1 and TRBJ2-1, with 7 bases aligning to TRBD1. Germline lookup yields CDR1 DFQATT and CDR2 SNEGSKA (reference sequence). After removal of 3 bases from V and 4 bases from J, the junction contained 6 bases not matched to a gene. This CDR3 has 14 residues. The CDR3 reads CSASQRGRYNEQFF. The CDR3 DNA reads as TGCAGTGCTAGTCAGAGGGGGCGGTACAATGAGCAGTTCTTC.

The CDR3 loop reads CASSWDSGANTEAFF. CDR3 in DNA: TGTGCCAGCAGTTGGGATTCAGGGGCGAACACTGAAGCTTTCTTT. The rearrangement uses TRBV27 and TRBJ1-1, with D perhaps matching TRBD1 (6 bases). V lost 4 bases and J 1 base, leaving 13 bases between the germline ends. The CDR3 is 15 residues long. Germline CDR1 MNHEY, CDR2 SMNVEV (reference sequence).

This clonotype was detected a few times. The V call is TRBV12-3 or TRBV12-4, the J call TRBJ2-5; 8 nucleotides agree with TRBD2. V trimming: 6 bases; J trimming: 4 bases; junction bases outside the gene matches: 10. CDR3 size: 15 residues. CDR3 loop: CASSPPGLAGETQYF. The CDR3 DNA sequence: TGTGCCAGCAGCCCTCCGGGGCTAGCGGGAGAGACCCAGTACTTC.

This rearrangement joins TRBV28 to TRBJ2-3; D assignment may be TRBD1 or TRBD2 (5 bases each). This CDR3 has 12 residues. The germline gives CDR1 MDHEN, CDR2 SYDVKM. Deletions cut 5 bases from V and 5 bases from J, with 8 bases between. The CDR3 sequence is CASSGTRDTQYF. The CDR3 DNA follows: TGTGCCAGCAGTGGGACGAGAGATACGCAGTATTTT.

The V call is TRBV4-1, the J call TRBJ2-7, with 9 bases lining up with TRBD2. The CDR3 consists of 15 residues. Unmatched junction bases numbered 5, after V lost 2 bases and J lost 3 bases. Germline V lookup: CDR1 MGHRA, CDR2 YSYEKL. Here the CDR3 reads CASSQMIAGDYEQYF. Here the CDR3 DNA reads TGCGCCAGCAGCCAAATGATAGCGGGGGACTACGAGCAGTACTTC.

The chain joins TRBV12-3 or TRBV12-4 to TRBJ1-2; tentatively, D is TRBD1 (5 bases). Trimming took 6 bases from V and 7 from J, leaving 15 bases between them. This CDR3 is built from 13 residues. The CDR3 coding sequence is TGTGCCAGCAGCCAATCCCAGGGAGGTGGCTACACCTTC. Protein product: CASSQSQGGGYTF.

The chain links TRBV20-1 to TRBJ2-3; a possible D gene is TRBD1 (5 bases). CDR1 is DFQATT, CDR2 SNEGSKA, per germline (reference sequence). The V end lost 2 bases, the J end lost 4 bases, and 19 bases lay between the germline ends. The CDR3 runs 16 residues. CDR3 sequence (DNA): TGCAGTGCTAGAAGGCCAGGGAAGGGCTCGGCAGATACGCAGTATTTT. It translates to CSARRPGKGSADTQYF.